These 11 T cell receptor beta chains were sequenced from one sample in a study of T-cell memory formation after mild COVID-19. TCRdb ran MiXCR on the 5' RACE reads and lists one entry per CDR3 protein. The data hold about 360,000 distinct CDR3 sequences, with under 15% observed a single time. Sequenced sample: PBMCs or a T cell subset sorted from them (not recorded which). These TCRs come from a young man who had mild COVID-19 (a few samples of this study predate the infection). Cell type and time point are not known.

This clonotype occurred a few times. The V call is TRBV5-6, the J call TRBJ1-6; D is unresolved. Trimming took off 2 bases at V and 1 base at J, with 7 bases between the two ends. The CDR3 sequence is 15 residues long. Germline V gives CDR1 SGHDT, CDR2 YYEEEE. The CDR3 region is CASSFGESYNSPLHF. The CDR3 bases are TGTGCCAGCAGCTTCGGGGAGTCCTATAATTCACCCCTCCACTTT.

This clonotype has a count of ten or more. The chain recombines TRBV7-3 with TRBJ2-3, with TRBD2 identical over 9 bases. V was clipped by 2 bases and J by 8 bases; unmatched bases: 17. Germline V gives CDR1 SGHTA, CDR2 FQGTGA. The CDR3 totals 18 residues. In DNA form, the CDR3 reads TGTGCCAGCAGCTTATATCCCCACACTACTGCGGGGGGGGGTACGCAGTATTTT. Protein product: CASSLYPHTTAGGGTQYF.

This clonotype was seen only a few times. V and J are TRBV6-2 or TRBV6-3 and TRBJ2-3; 9 nucleotides match TRBD1. This CDR3 has 15 amino acids. Germline-derived CDR1 and CDR2 are MNHEY and SVGEGT. V gave up 5 bases and J gave up 2 bases; unmatched junction bases: 5. CDR3 in DNA: TGTGCCAGCAGTGACGGGACAGGGATCACAGATACGCAGTATTTT. This encodes CASSDGTGITDTQYF.

The rearrangement uses TRBV20-1 and TRBJ2-7; D remains ambiguous. This CDR3 has 13 amino acids. With 5 bases removed from V and 3 bases from J, the gap between germline ends came to 14 bases. Germline V gene sequence: CDR1 DFQATT, CDR2 SNEGSKA (reference sequence). The chain's CDR3 is CSARRSFHYEQYF. Written as DNA, the CDR3 is TGCAGTGCTCGACGGAGCTTTCACTACGAGCAGTACTTC.

This clonotype was picked up many times. The J gene is TRBJ2-5, the V gene TRBV9; 7 bases are a match to TRBD2. Trimming cost V 5 bases and J 1 base; bases outside gene matches: 5. The CDR3 length is 14 residues. CDR1 and CDR2 from the germline V gene are SGDLS and YYNGEE. CDR3 in amino acids: CASSISSGQETQYF. The CDR3, as DNA: TGTGCCAGCAGTATCTCTAGCGGCCAAGAGACCCAGTACTTC. The full variable domain, with the rest looked up from reference TRBV9 and TRBJ2-5, is DSGVTQTPKHLITATGQRVTLRCSPRSGDLSVYWYQQSLDQGLQFLIQYYNGEERAKGNILERFSAQQFPDLHSELNLSSLELGDSALYFCASSISSGQETQYFGPGTRLLVL.

This clonotype came up many times. The rearrangement joins TRBV11-2 to TRBJ1-1; a weak D match, TRBD1 (5 bases). Germline V gene lookup returns CDR1 SGHAT and CDR2 FQNNGV. Trimming stripped 2 bases from V and 4 bases from J, with 11 bases between. The CDR3 runs to 14 residues. CDR3 sequence reads: CASSLYGGSTEAFF. CDR3 bases: TGTGCCAGCAGCTTATACGGGGGTAGCACTGAAGCTTTCTTT.

The rearrangement uses TRBV7-9 and TRBJ1-6, with D tentatively TRBD1 (6 bases). Germline CDR1 SEHNR, CDR2 FQNEAQ (reference sequence). The CDR3 covers 13 residues. V lost 11 bases and J 7 bases, leaving 15 bases between the germline ends. The CDR3 protein is CAVGRGTNSPLHF. The CDR3 nucleotides are TGTGCCGTAGGGAGAGGGACAAATTCACCCCTCCACTTT.

The gene calls are TRBV29-1 and TRBJ1-2; TRBD1 aligns across 8 bases. The V gene end was trimmed by 7 bases and the J gene end by 6 bases; junction bases not matched to a gene: 10. The CDR3 runs 13 residues. In germline, CDR1 is SQVTM, CDR2 ANQGSEA. CDR3 region: CSGPLTGEDGYTF. The CDR3 DNA reads TGCAGCGGGCCCCTGACAGGGGAGGATGGCTACACCTTC.

This clonotype turned up a few times. This chain uses TRBV20-1 with TRBJ1-2, with a tentative D call TRBD1 (6 bases). The V and J ends lost 3 bases and 4 bases respectively, with 9 bases between them. This CDR3 is built from 12 residues. The germline V gene has CDR1 DFQATT and CDR2 SNEGSKA (reference sequence). The CDR3 sequence is CSARTGPYGYTF. As DNA, the CDR3 is TGCAGTGCTAGGACAGGACCCTATGGCTACACCTTC.

In its sample, this clonotype was seen a few times. J is TRBJ1-1 and V is TRBV10-3, with D maybe TRBD1 (5 bases). Trimming stripped 7 bases from V and 1 base from J, with 7 bases between. The CDR3 length is 12 residues. Germline CDR1 ENHRY, CDR2 SYGVKD. The CDR3 sequence is CAIKRGNTEAFF. In nucleotides, the CDR3 is TGTGCCATCAAAAGGGGGAACACTGAAGCTTTCTTT.

This clonotype was counted at least ten times. The chain is built from TRBV20-1 and TRBJ2-7; 8 nucleotides align to TRBD2. The V and J ends lost 5 bases and 2 bases, in that order; junction bases with no gene match: 8. Looked up from germline, CDR1 is DFQATT and CDR2 is SNEGSKA (reference sequence). This CDR3 comprises 14 residues. The CDR3 DNA is TGCAGTGCTCCCCGGGGGGGCTCAACCTACGAGCAGTACTTC. Translated, it gives CSAPRGGSTYEQYF.